These 2 T cell receptor beta chains were all obtained from the same sample, sequenced in a study of T cells in tuberculosis. Only in-frame clones appear in the TCRdb table, and some are missing; sequencing was by immunoSEQ multiplex PCR. Of under 50,000 clones in the sample, 95% were seen once. Material for sequencing was PBMCs. The receptors originated from a donor aged 10-35 years with latent tuberculosis or without tuberculosis infection.

Here the CDR3 DNA reads TGTGCCAGCAGGCGGGGACAGGGGAACACTGAAGCTTTCTTT. It translates to CASRRGQGNTEAFF. V is TRBV2 and J is TRBJ1-1, with TRBD1 matching over 9 bases. V gave up 6 bases and J gave up 1 base; unmatched junction bases: 3. The CDR3 runs 14 residues. Per the germline V gene, CDR1 is SNHLY and CDR2 is FYNNEI.

This chain joins TRBV9 and TRBJ2-5, with D perhaps matching TRBD2 (5 bases). The V and J ends lost 4 bases and 0 bases respectively, with 19 bases between them. The germline CDR1 and CDR2 sequences are SGDLS and YYNGEE. The CDR3 covers 17 residues. CDR3 loop: CASSPQSGEQYQETQYF. CDR3 sequence (DNA): TGTGCCAGCAGCCCCCAATCCGGGGAACAGTACCAAGAGACCCAGTACTTC.